What follows are 21 T cell receptor beta chains derived from one specimen sequenced in a study of cytomegalovirus exposure and HLA in healthy donors. Use of 60 Vbeta and 13 Jbeta primers characterized the PCR. The repertoire was sequenced with immunoSEQ multiplex PCR; TCRdb's copy has only in-frame clones and lacks some. Of 100,000 to 150,000 clones listed, roughly 80% are singletons. The sequenced material came from PBMCs. The receptors were sampled from a boy between 10 and 17 years old in good health and CMV-seronegative.

The rearrangement joins TRBV10-3 to TRBJ2-7, with a weak D call TRBD1 (6 bases). V lost 10 bases, J lost 2 bases, and 21 bases lay in between. This CDR3 region has 15 residues. Germline values: CDR1 ENHRY, CDR2 SYGVKD. The CDR3 reads CATPSQRDITYEQYF. CDR3 bases: TGTGCCACCCCTTCCCAACGGGACATTACCTACGAGCAGTACTTC.

This clone showed up just a few times. V is TRBV29-1 and J is TRBJ1-1; no clear D. Germline CDR1 is SQVTM and CDR2 is ANQGSEA. V was cut by 5 bases and J by 1 base, with 17 bases left in between. CDR3 length: 15 residues. CDR3 coding DNA: TGCAGCGTTAATGGGCAGGCCGGGAGGAACACTGAAGCTTTCTTT. Its protein is CSVNGQAGRNTEAFF.

The chain combines TRBV29-1 with TRBJ2-5, with 9 positions matching TRBD1. The ends lost 1 base at V and 6 bases at J; junction bases unmatched: 9. From germline, CDR1 is SQVTM and CDR2 ANQGSEA. The CDR3 spans 15 residues. In DNA form, the CDR3 reads TGCAGCGTTGAAGGGGGACAGGGTATTTCGAAGACCCAGTACTTC. It translates to CSVEGGQGISKTQYF.

The chain links TRBV5-1 to TRBJ2-5, with a possible D match to TRBD1 (5 bases). Looked up from germline, CDR1 is SGHRS and CDR2 is YFSETQ. Trimming cost V 7 bases and J 5 bases, with 21 bases left between them. The CDR3 is 15 residues long. CDR3 region: CASRPGWGAIETQYF. The DNA for the CDR3 is TGCGCCAGCCGCCCCGGTTGGGGCGCGATCGAGACCCAGTACTTC.

CDR3 sequence (DNA): TGTGCCAGTAGTACCGGGACAGGGGGCGAGCAGTACTTC. It encodes CASSTGTGGEQYF. The genes are TRBV19 and TRBJ2-7; 11 bases fit TRBD1. The junction had 2 bases not matched to a gene; V was cut back by 4 bases and J by 6 bases. Germline V gene sequence: CDR1 LNHDA, CDR2 SQIVND (reference sequence). This CDR3 contains 13 residues.

The chain uses TRBV5-4 and TRBJ2-3; 10 positions agree with TRBD2. From germline, CDR1 is SGHNT and CDR2 YYREEE (reference sequence). Trimming at V came to 0 bases and at J to 14 bases, leaving 12 bases not matched to a gene. The CDR3 spans 15 residues. The CDR3 is CASSLAGLAPLRAYF. The CDR3 DNA reads as TGTGCCAGCAGCTTGGCGGGACTAGCGCCCCTCCGGGCGTATTTT.

J is TRBJ1-2 and V is TRBV6-5, with 8 nucleotides matching TRBD1. CDR3 length equals 14 residues. Germline V CDR1 and CDR2: MNHEY, SVGAGI. Germline trimming cut 6 bases from V and 6 bases from J; bases unmatched to any gene: 9. The CDR3 loop reads CASSDVDREHGYTF. The CDR3 nucleotides are TGTGCCAGCAGCGATGTGGACAGGGAGCATGGCTACACCTTC.

The J gene is TRBJ1-3, the V gene TRBV7-9, with 8 nucleotides matching TRBD1. CDR1 and CDR2 (germline): SEHNR, FQNEAQ (reference sequence). Losses at the gene ends were 4 bases for V and 8 bases for J; bases not matched to a gene: 10. The CDR3 runs to 15 residues. CDR3 residues: CASSSRTGTGHTIYF. The CDR3 DNA reads as TGTGCCAGCAGCTCTAGGACAGGGACGGGTCACACCATATATTTT.

This clone was counted only a few times. The V call is TRBV5-1, the J call TRBJ1-1; D is ambiguous. The V gene lost 0 bases and the J gene lost 4 bases, with 7 bases spanning the gap. In germline, CDR1 is SGHRS, CDR2 YFSETQ. The CDR3 sequence is 13 residues long. The CDR3 nucleotides are TGCGCCAGCAGCTTGGTTGTCAGCACTGAAGCTTTCTTT. Its translation: CASSLVVSTEAFF.

The rearrangement uses TRBV13 and TRBJ2-7; perhaps TRBD1 as D (5 bases). With 6 bases removed from V and 0 bases from J, the gap between germline ends came to 15 bases. CDR1 and CDR2 (germline): PRHDT, FYEKMQ (reference sequence). This CDR3 spans 15 amino acids. CDR3 nucleotide sequence: TGTGCCAGCAGTCCCGCTCAAAGGGGCTCCTACGAGCAGTACTTC. Residues: CASSPAQRGSYEQYF.

This rearrangement joins TRBV6-1 to TRBJ2-1; unclear D gene. Trimming pared 3 bases from V and 5 bases from J, leaving 8 bases between. The CDR3 runs to 13 residues. Germline V gives CDR1 MNHNS, CDR2 SASEGT. The CDR3 DNA reads as TGTGCCAGCAGTGATTCCCACAACAATGAGCAGTTCTTC. This sequence encodes CASSDSHNNEQFF.

This chain joins TRBV5-4 and TRBJ1-1, with TRBD1 matching 10 bases. The V and J ends lost 4 bases and 2 bases, in that order; junction bases with no gene match: 8. Germline V gives CDR1 SGHNT, CDR2 YYREEE (reference sequence). This CDR3 comprises 16 residues. CDR3 in amino acids: CASSLPTGGRNTEAFF. The CDR3 DNA follows: TGTGCCAGCAGCCTACCGACAGGGGGCCGAAACACTGAAGCTTTCTTT.

The sample holds a few counts of this clone. The V and J genes are TRBV5-1 and TRBJ1-1; 8 bases fit TRBD1. Looked up from germline, CDR1 is SGHRS and CDR2 is YFSETQ. The CDR3 covers 14 residues. V shed 4 bases, J shed 4 bases, and the junction held 6 bases outside the gene matches. The CDR3 region is CASSKDRVTTEAFF. CDR3 nucleotide sequence: TGCGCCAGCAGCAAGGACAGGGTGACCACTGAAGCTTTCTTT.

The V call is TRBV12-5, the J call TRBJ2-7, with D tentatively TRBD2 (6 bases). V was shortened by 6 bases and J by 4 bases, with 13 bases between the two germline ends. Germline CDR1 reads LGHNT; CDR2 reads FRNRAP. There are 13 residues in the CDR3. CDR3 region: CASGRGSGYEQYF. The CDR3 DNA sequence: TGTGCTAGTGGGCGGGGCTCCGGTTACGAGCAGTACTTC.

V gene TRBV6-4 combines with J gene TRBJ2-1, with 11 positions matching TRBD2. Germline V gives CDR1 MRHNA, CDR2 SNTAGT. The CDR3 has 15 residues. With V trimmed by 3 bases and J by 4 bases, 2 bases remained unmatched. CDR3 sequence reads: CASSETSGTYNEQFF. In nucleotides, the CDR3 is TGTGCCAGCAGTGAGACTAGCGGGACGTACAATGAGCAGTTCTTC.

The V gene is TRBV4-1, the J gene TRBJ2-7, with 11 bases identical to TRBD2. The junction had 8 bases not matched to a gene; V was cut back by 3 bases and J by 4 bases. Germline V gene data show CDR1 as MGHRA and CDR2 as YSYEKL. The CDR3 consists of 16 residues. As DNA, the CDR3 is TGCGCCAGCAGCCAGTGGTCAACTAGCGGGAGTTACGAGCAGTACTTC. It yields the protein CASSQWSTSGSYEQYF.

This clone was recorded only once. V gene TRBV5-1 combines with J gene TRBJ2-1; 10 nucleotides match TRBD2. From germline, CDR1 is SGHRS and CDR2 YFSETQ. The CDR3 has 16 amino acids. Germline trimming cut 4 bases from V and 7 bases from J; bases unmatched to any gene: 11. Written as DNA, the CDR3 is TGCGCCAGCAGCACTCAAACTAGCGGGAATCGGAATGAGCAGTTCTTC. Translated, it gives CASSTQTSGNRNEQFF.

CDR3 loop: CASSFPGQGFGGYTF. For the CDR3, the DNA is TGTGCCAGCAGCTTTCCGGGACAGGGATTTGGTGGCTACACCTTC. The V gene is TRBV7-9, the J gene TRBJ1-2, with TRBD1 matching 9 bases. The CDR3 sequence is 15 residues long. CDR1 is SEHNR, CDR2 FQNEAQ, per germline (reference sequence). Trimming removed 3 bases from V and 7 bases from J; junction bases left unmatched: 9.

The rearrangement links TRBV6-5 to TRBJ1-2; unclear D gene. The CDR3 has 14 amino acids. In germline, CDR1 is MNHEY, CDR2 SVGAGI. V lost 5 bases and J lost 3, with 13 bases in between. The CDR3 is CASSPVRADYGYTF. The CDR3, as DNA: TGTGCCAGCAGTCCCGTGCGGGCGGACTATGGCTACACCTTC.

The genes are TRBV5-4 and TRBJ1-1; D gene ambiguous. This CDR3 comprises 15 residues. Trimming took off 2 bases at V and 0 bases at J, with 11 bases between the two ends. Germline CDR1 reads SGHNT; CDR2 reads YYREEE (reference sequence). This CDR3 reads CASSLTLTMNTEAFF. The CDR3 coding sequence is TGTGCCAGCAGCTTAACATTAACGATGAACACTGAAGCTTTCTTT.

The gene calls are TRBV11-3 and TRBJ2-7; tentative D call: TRBD2 (6 bases). Germline CDR1 reads SGHNT; CDR2 reads YENEEA. Trimming pared 8 bases from V and 4 bases from J, leaving 18 bases between. CDR3 size: 14 residues. The CDR3 DNA reads TGTGCCAGCGGGGAGGCTAGCGTCGAGTACGAGCAGTACTTC. Translated: CASGEASVEYEQYF.